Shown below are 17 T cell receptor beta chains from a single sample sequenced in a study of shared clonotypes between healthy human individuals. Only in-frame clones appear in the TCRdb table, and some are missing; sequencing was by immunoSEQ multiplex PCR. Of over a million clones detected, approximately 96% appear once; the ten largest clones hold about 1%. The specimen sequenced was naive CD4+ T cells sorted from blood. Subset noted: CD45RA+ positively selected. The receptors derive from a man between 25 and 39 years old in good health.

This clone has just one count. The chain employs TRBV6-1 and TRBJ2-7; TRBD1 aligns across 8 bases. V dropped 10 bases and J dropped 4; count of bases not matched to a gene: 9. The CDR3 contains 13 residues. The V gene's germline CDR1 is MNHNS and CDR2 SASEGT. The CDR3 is CATSDRGVYEQYF. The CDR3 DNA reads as TGTGCCACCTCCGACAGGGGCGTATACGAGCAGTACTTC.

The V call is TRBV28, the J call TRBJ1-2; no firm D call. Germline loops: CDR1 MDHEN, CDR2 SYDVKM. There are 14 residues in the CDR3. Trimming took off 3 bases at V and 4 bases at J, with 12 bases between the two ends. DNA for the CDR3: TGTGCCAGCAGTTTGCCTCGAGGGCTCTATGGCTACACCTTC. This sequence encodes CASSLPRGLYGYTF.

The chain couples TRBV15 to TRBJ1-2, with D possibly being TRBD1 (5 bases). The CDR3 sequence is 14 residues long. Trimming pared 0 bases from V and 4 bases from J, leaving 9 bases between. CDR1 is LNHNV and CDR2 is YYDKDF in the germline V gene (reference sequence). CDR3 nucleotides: TGTGCCACCAGCAGAGATGGGGGTACCTATGGCTACACCTTC. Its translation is CATSRDGGTYGYTF.

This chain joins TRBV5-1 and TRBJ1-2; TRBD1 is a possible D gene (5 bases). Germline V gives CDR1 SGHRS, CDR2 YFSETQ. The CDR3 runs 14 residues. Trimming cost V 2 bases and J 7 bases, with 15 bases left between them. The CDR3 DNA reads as TGCGCCAGCAGCTTCACAGGACTTGATTTTGGCTACACCTTC. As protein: CASSFTGLDFGYTF.

The CDR3 spells CASSGPTGVNEQFF. The CDR3 region has the DNA TGTGCCAGCAGTGGGCCGACAGGGGTAAATGAGCAGTTCTTC. V usage is TRBV2 and J usage is TRBJ2-1; TRBD1 aligns across 8 bases. Germline values: CDR1 SNHLY, CDR2 FYNNEI. J lost 7 bases, V lost 4 bases, and 6 bases had no gene match. CDR3 size: 14 residues.

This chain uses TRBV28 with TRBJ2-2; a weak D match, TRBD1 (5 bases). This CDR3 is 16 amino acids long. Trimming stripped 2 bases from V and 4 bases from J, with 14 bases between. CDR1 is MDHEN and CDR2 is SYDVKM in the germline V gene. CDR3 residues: CASSLPTRTSTGELFF. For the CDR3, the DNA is TGTGCCAGCAGTTTACCGACACGGACATCCACCGGGGAGCTGTTTTTT.

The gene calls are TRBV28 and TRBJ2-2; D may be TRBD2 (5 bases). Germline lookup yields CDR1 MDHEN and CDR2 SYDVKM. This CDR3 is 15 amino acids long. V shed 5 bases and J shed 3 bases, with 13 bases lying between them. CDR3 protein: CASSLVAGDTGELFF. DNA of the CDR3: TGTGCCAGCAGTCTTGTAGCCGGGGACACCGGGGAGCTGTTTTTT.

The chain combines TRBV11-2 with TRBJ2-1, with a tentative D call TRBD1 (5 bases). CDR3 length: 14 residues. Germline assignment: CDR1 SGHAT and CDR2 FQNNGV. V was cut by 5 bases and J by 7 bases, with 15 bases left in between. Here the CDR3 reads CASSLGDPRNEQFF. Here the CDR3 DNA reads TGTGCCAGCAGCCTAGGGGATCCTAGGAATGAGCAGTTCTTC. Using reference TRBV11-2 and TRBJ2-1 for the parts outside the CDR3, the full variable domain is EAGVAQSPRYKIIEKRQSVAFWCNPISGHATLYWYQQILGQGPKLLIQFQNNGVVDDSQLPKDRFSAERLKGVDSTLKIQPAKLEDSAVYLCASSLGDPRNEQFFGPGTRLTVL.

The CDR3 spells CASSLTLAGVSSYNEQFF. CDR3 sequence (DNA): TGTGCCAGCAGCCTTACTCTAGCGGGAGTTAGCTCCTACAATGAGCAGTTCTTC. The rearrangement joins TRBV9 to TRBJ2-1, with TRBD2 matching over 10 bases. The trim removed 4 bases at V and 0 bases at J, leaving 10 bases unmatched. Germline V gene sequence: CDR1 SGDLS, CDR2 YYNGEE. The CDR3 spans 18 residues.

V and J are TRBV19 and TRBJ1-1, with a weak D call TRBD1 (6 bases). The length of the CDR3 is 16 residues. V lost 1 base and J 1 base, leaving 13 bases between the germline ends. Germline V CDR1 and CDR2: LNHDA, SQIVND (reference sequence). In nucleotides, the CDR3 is TGTGCCAGTAGTATAGGTCCCGGGGGGGCGAACACTGAAGCTTTCTTT. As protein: CASSIGPGGANTEAFF.

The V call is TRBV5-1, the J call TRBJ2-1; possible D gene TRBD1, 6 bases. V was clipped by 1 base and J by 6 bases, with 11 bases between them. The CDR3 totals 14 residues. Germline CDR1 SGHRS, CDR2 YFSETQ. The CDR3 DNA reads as TGCGCCAGCAGCTTGCAGGGGTCGAGCAATGAGCAGTTCTTC. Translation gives CASSLQGSSNEQFF.

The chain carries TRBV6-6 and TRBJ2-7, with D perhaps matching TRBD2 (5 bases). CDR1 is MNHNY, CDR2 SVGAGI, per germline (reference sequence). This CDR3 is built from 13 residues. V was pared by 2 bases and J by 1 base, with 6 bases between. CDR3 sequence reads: CASSYGLSYEQYF. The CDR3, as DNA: TGTGCCAGCAGTTACGGACTGTCCTACGAGCAGTACTTC.

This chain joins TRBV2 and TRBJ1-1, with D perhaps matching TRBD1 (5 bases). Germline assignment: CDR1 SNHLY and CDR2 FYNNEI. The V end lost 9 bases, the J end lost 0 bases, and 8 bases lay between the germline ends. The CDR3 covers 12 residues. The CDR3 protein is CARGELNTEAFF. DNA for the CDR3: TGTGCCAGAGGGGAGTTGAACACTGAAGCTTTCTTT.

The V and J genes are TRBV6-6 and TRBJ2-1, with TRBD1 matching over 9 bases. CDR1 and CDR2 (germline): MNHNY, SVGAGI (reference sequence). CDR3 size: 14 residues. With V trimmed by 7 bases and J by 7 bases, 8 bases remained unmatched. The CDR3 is CASTLSGTGNEQFF. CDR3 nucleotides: TGTGCCAGCACCTTATCCGGGACAGGGAATGAGCAGTTCTTC.

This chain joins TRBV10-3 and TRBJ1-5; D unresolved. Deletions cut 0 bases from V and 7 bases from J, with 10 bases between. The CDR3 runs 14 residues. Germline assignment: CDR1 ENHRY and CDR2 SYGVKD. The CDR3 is CAISESLGGQPQHF. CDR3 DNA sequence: TGTGCCATCAGTGAGTCGCTGGGCGGGCAGCCCCAGCATTTT.

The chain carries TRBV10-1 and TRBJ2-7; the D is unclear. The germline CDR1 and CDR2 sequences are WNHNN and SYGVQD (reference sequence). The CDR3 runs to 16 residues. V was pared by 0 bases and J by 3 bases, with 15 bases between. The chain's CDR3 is CASSESRQAARYEQYF. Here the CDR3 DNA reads TGCGCCAGCAGTGAGTCGAGGCAAGCAGCCCGCTACGAGCAGTACTTC.

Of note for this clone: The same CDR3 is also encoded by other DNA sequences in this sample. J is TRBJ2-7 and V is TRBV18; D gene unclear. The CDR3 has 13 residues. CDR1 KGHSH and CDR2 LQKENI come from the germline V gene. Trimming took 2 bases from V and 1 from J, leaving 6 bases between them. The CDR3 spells CASSPEPSYEQYF. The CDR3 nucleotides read TGTGCCAGCTCACCAGAACCTTCCTACGAGCAGTACTTC.